This T cell receptor beta chain was recorded in a study of circulating CD8 cells and anti-PD-1 response in melanoma. Overall study findings and caveats: Clonotype sharing was highest between DPOS and TIGIT subsets.

Sorting of live CD3+CD8+TCRalphabeta+ cells by PD-1 and/or TIGIT gave four subsets. Sample share makes this clonotype large. Its antigen is still unknown. TCR libraries were prepared from approximately 15 ng of total RNA with the QIAseq Immune Repertoire TCR panel. TCRdb called the reads again in MiXCR, with one record for every CDR3 protein. The table lists around 400 distinct CDR3 sequences, less than 15% of them singletons, with about two thirds in the top ten. The starting material was CD8+ T cells from PBMCs, obtained at baseline or after one month of anti-PD-1 therapy (not recorded which). The receptor's source is a human donor with melanoma.

CDR3: CASSYGTSGYNEQFF. The CDR3, as DNA: TGTGCCAGCAGCTACGGGACTAGCGGATACAATGAGCAGTTCTTC. V gene TRBV7-3 combines with J gene TRBJ2-1, with 11 bases identical to TRBD2. Germline V gives CDR1 SGHTA, CDR2 FQGTGA. V lost 4 bases, J lost 4 bases, and 3 bases stayed unmatched. CDR3 length: 15 amino acids.